A selection of T cell receptor beta chains follows, all from one sample in a study of T-cell memory formation after mild COVID-19. One entry per CDR3 protein, called by TCRdb with MiXCR from the 5' RACE reads. Among fewer than 50,000 distinct CDR3 sequences listed, about 12% were seen once. The sample taken for sequencing was PBMCs or a T cell subset sorted from them (not recorded which). These receptors came from a man aged 18 to 30 who had mild COVID-19 (a few samples of this study predate the infection). Cell type and time point are not known. Each CDR3 is given with its conserved first and last residue. D genes are given only for firm matches. Clone size appears in some rows only: once, few, many, or a class for an expanded clone.

>TRBJ2-3|TRBV3-1|many|NA
TGTGCCAGCAGCCAAGGAACGGGGGCGAGGGATACGCAGTATTTT
CASSQGTGARDTQYF
>TRBJ1-1|TRBV7-9|many|TRBD1
TGTGCCAGCAGCCGTCCCGGGACAGGGCCCGCTGAAGCTTTCTTT
CASSRPGTGPAEAFF
>TRBJ2-4|TRBV7-3|NA|TRBD1
TGTGCCAGCAGCCAATTAGGGCCCGGGACAGGGGCCCAAAACATTCAGTACTTC
CASSQLGPGTGAQNIQYF
>TRBJ2-7|TRBV3-1|few|NA
TGTGCCAGCAGCCAAGTGGCCTACGAGCAGTACTTC
CASSQVAYEQYF
>TRBJ2-3|TRBV4-1|many|NA
TGCGCCAGCAGCCAAGATCAAGCGGCGGTAGATACGCAGTATTTT
CASSQDQAAVDTQYF
>TRBJ2-5|TRBV11-2|few|NA
TGTGCCAGCAGCCCGTCATTGGGGTCCTCAGAGACCCAGTACTTC
CASSPSLGSSETQYF
>TRBJ2-3|TRBV20-1|NA|NA
TGCAGTGCCCGTTGGGGGGGCAGCACAGATACGCAGTATTTT
CSARWGGSTDTQYF
>TRBJ1-1|TRBV27|NA|NA
TGTGCCAGCAGTTTCGCGGTCGACACTGAAGCTTTCTTT
CASSFAVDTEAFF
>TRBJ1-1|TRBV6-5|many|TRBD1
TGTGCCAGCAGTTCACAGGGGCCTGAAGCTTTCTTT
CASSSQGPEAFF
>TRBJ2-7|TRBV7-9|many|NA
TGTGCCAGCAGTCCAGAAAACAGGGCCTACGAGCAGTACTTC
CASSPENRAYEQYF
>TRBJ2-3|TRBV9|NA|NA
TGTGCCAGCAGCGAGAACTACAGGGGCACAGATACGCAGTATTTT
CASSENYRGTDTQYF
>TRBJ2-3|TRBV7-2|many|NA
TGTGCCAGCAGGACGGCCCGTGGAGGCACGCAGTATTTT
CASRTARGGTQYF
>TRBJ2-3|TRBV6-2/TRBV6-3|many|NA
TGTGCCAGCGGCTACGGCCAAACAAGCACAGATACGCAGTATTTT
CASGYGQTSTDTQYF
>TRBJ2-7|TRBV7-2|many|NA
TGTGCCAGCAGCTTAGAGGCGGGATTTTGGGCCTACGAGCAGTACTTC
CASSLEAGFWAYEQYF
>TRBJ2-3|TRBV6-2/TRBV6-3|NA|TRBD1
TGTGCCAGCAGTTGGGACAGGGAGAGAGGGATGCCAGATACGCAGTATTTT
CASSWDRERGMPDTQYF
>TRBJ2-5|TRBV27|few|TRBD2
TGTGCCAGCAGTTTTAGCGGGGGAAAAGAGACCCAGTACTTC
CASSFSGGKETQYF
>TRBJ2-5|TRBV20-1|few|TRBD2
TGCAGTGCCAGAGAGCGGGGAGTAAACCAAGAGACCCAGTACTTC
CSARERGVNQETQYF
>TRBJ2-4|TRBV7-8|many|TRBD2
TGTGCCAGCAGCTTCGTACTAGCGGGGGGAGCCAAAAACATTCAGTACTTC
CASSFVLAGGAKNIQYF
>TRBJ2-5|TRBV7-2|few|TRBD2
TGTGCCAGCAGCTTACGGACTAGCGGGGGAGAGACCCAGTACTTC
CASSLRTSGGETQYF
>TRBJ2-2|TRBV9|NA|NA
TGTGCCAGCAGCGTAGGAGGGCTGAACACCGGGGAGCTGTTTTTT
CASSVGGLNTGELFF
>TRBJ1-1|TRBV6-5|few|NA
TGTGCCAGCAGTTGGAGAGTGAACACTGAAGCTTTCTTT
CASSWRVNTEAFF
>TRBJ1-5|TRBV3-1|NA|NA
TGTGCCAGCAGCCAGATGGAGTATCAGCCCCAGCATTTT
CASSQMEYQPQHF
>TRBJ2-5|TRBV30|NA|NA
TGTGCCTGGAGTAGGAACTTCGAAGAAGAGACCCAGTACTTC
CAWSRNFEEETQYF
>TRBJ2-1|TRBV4-3|many|NA
TGCGCCAGCAGCCACCTCCAGGGGAATGAGCAGTTCTTC
CASSHLQGNEQFF
>TRBJ2-7|TRBV24-1|few|NA
TGTGCCACCAGTGATGGATACGAGCAGTACTTC
CATSDGYEQYF
>TRBJ2-4|TRBV11-2|few|NA
TGTGCCAGCAGCTCCATCCCGGGCGCCAAAAACATTCAGTACTTC
CASSSIPGAKNIQYF
>TRBJ1-2|TRBV20-1|few|TRBD1
TGCAGTGCTAGGACAGGGGTTTCCTATGGCTACACCTTC
CSARTGVSYGYTF
>TRBJ1-1|TRBV4-3|few|NA
TGCGCCAGCAGCCAAGACAGGAAAGGGCCTGAAGCTTTCTTT
CASSQDRKGPEAFF